This T cell receptor (beta chain) is from a study of technical replicates of blood from a handful of donors. V lost 1 base to trimming and J lost 1 base, with 12 bases between them. This CDR3 has 16 amino acids. Germline V gives CDR1 SGHTA, CDR2 FQGTGA. Repertoires were generated with immunoSEQ multiplex PCR, while TCRdb's copy carries only in-frame clones and drops some. The sample has roughly 76,000 clones, 65% to 90% seen once. This clonotype was obtained from a human donor in good health. Some clones in this sample may be carry-over from other donors' samples. Sample: PBMCs. The J gene is TRBJ2-3, the V gene TRBV7-3, with D perhaps matching TRBD1 (6 bases). The CDR3 is CASSLKGRGRTDTQYF. The CDR3 bases are TGTGCCAGCAGCTTAAAGGGCAGGGGCCGCACAGATACGCAGTATTTT.